What follows are 10 T cell receptor beta chains derived from one specimen sequenced in a study of cytomegalovirus exposure and HLA in healthy donors. Clones were sequenced by immunoSEQ multiplex PCR, and TCRdb holds only the in-frame ones, with some missing. Of more than 120,000 clones in the sample, 87% were seen once. Sequenced: PBMCs. The receptors come from a young man in good health and CMV-seropositive.

CDR3 residues: CASSQSTRGLAGAHSYEQYF. CDR3 in DNA: TGTGCCAGCAGCCAATCAACAAGGGGGCTAGCGGGGGCCCACTCCTACGAGCAGTACTTC. The chain links TRBV4-2 to TRBJ2-7, with 10 bases identical to TRBD2. The V segment lost 2 bases and the J segment 0 bases; nucleotides outside the gene matches: 16. The CDR3 is 20 amino acids. Germline V gives CDR1 LGHNA, CDR2 YNFKEQ.

The chain couples TRBV6-7 to TRBJ2-7, with D perhaps matching TRBD1 (6 bases). TRBV6-7 qualifies as an ORF whose function is uncertain. CDR3 length: 16 amino acids. Trimming took off 2 bases at V and 2 bases at J, with 16 bases between the two ends. This chain's CDR3 is CASSYLHFRGAYEQYF. DNA of the CDR3: TGTGCCAGCAGTTACCTACATTTCAGGGGTGCCTACGAGCAGTACTTC.

This chain uses TRBV9 with TRBJ2-1, with 13 bases identical to TRBD2. The junction had 1 base not matched to a gene; V was cut back by 3 bases and J by 1 base. CDR3 size: 16 residues. Germline V gene sequence: CDR1 SGDLS, CDR2 YYNGEE. For the CDR3, the DNA is TGTGCCAGCAGCGCGGGACTAGCGGGGTCCTACAATGAGCAGTTCTTC. It yields the protein CASSAGLAGSYNEQFF.

V usage is TRBV12-5 and J usage is TRBJ2-5, with TRBD2 matching 7 bases. V shed 1 base and J 4 bases; nucleotides not matched to a gene: 9. This CDR3 comprises 16 residues. In germline, CDR1 is LGHNT, CDR2 FRNRAP. The CDR3 DNA reads TGTGCTAGTGGTTTGGATGATGGGGAGGGTCCAGAGACCCAGTACTTC. The encoded protein is CASGLDDGEGPETQYF.

The rearrangement joins TRBV10-1 to TRBJ1-1; 9 bases map to TRBD1. The germline CDR1 and CDR2 sequences are WNHNN and SYGVQD (reference sequence). The CDR3 runs to 13 residues. J lost 5 bases, V lost 5 bases, and 3 bases had no gene match. CDR3 loop: CASSRQGGTEAFF. CDR3 DNA: TGCGCCAGCAGTCGACAGGGGGGTACTGAAGCTTTCTTT.

The rearrangement uses TRBV6-5 and TRBJ1-1; 10 nucleotides match TRBD1. The length of the CDR3 is 14 residues. The V gene's germline CDR1 is MNHEY and CDR2 SVGAGI. The V segment lost 6 bases and the J segment 5 bases; nucleotides outside the gene matches: 6. CDR3: CASRETGGWTEAFF. CDR3 nucleotide sequence: TGTGCCAGCAGAGAGACAGGGGGCTGGACTGAAGCTTTCTTT.

The chain joins TRBV2 to TRBJ1-5; D possibly corresponds to TRBD1 (6 bases). The length of the CDR3 is 14 residues. Per the germline V gene, CDR1 is SNHLY and CDR2 is FYNNEI. The ends were cut back, 7 bases at V and 2 bases at J, with 12 bases in the middle. CDR3 DNA: TGTGCCAGCAACATACAGGGTTGCAATCAGCCCCAGCATTTT. Translated, it gives CASNIQGCNQPQHF.

V is TRBV27 and J is TRBJ1-4; a weak D match, TRBD1 (5 bases). CDR3 length: 14 residues. Deletions cut 5 bases from V and 5 bases from J, with 12 bases between. The germline gives CDR1 MNHEY, CDR2 SMNVEV (reference sequence). Written as DNA, the CDR3 is TGTGCCAGCAGTGTGGCAGGACAAAATGAAAAACTGTTTTTT. The encoded protein is CASSVAGQNEKLFF. Full variable domain (missing parts from reference TRBV27 and TRBJ1-4): EAQVTQNPRYLITVTGKKLTVTCSQNMNHEYMSWYRQDPGLGLRQIYYSMNVEVTDKGDVPEGYKVSRKEKRNFPLILESPSPNQTSLYFCASSVAGQNEKLFFGSGTQLSVL.

The chain joins TRBV10-2 to TRBJ1-1; a possible D gene is TRBD1 (5 bases). This CDR3 region has 13 residues. The germline V gene encodes CDR1 WSHSY and CDR2 SAAADI. Trimming removed 10 bases at V and 1 base at J, with 13 bases between. Written as DNA, the CDR3 is TGCGCCACCGAGATTACAGGGAACACTGAAGCTTTCTTT. This encodes CATEITGNTEAFF.

V is TRBV9 and J is TRBJ2-3; possible D gene TRBD2, 5 bases. V lost 0 bases and J lost 2, with 10 bases in between. This CDR3 comprises 15 residues. Germline values: CDR1 SGDLS, CDR2 YYNGEE. The DNA for the CDR3 is TGTGCCAGCAGCGTAGACGGGGATTACACAGATACGCAGTATTTT. Its protein product is CASSVDGDYTDTQYF.